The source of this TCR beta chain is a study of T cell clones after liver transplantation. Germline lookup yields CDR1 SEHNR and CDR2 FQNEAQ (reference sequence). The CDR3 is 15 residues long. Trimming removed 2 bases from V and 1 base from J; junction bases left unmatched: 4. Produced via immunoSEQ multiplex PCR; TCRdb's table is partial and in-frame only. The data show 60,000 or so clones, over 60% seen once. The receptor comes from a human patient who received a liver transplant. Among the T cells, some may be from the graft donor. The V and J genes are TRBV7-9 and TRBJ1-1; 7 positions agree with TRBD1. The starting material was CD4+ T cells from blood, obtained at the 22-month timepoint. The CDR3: CASSLTGVRNTEAFF. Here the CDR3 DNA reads TGTGCCAGCAGCTTAACAGGGGTCAGGAACACTGAAGCTTTCTTT.